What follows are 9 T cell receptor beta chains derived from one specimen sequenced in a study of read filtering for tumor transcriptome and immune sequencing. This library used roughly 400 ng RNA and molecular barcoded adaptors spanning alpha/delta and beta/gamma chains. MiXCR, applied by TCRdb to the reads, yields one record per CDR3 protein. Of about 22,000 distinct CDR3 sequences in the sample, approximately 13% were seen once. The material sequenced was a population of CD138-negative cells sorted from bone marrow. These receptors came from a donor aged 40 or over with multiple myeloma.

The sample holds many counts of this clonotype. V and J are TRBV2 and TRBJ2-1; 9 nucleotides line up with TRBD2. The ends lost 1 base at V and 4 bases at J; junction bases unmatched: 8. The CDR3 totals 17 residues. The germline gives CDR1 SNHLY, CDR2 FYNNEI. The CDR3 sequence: CASSEEVAGVSYNEQFF. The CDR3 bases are TGTGCCAGCAGTGAAGAGGTAGCGGGAGTGAGTTACAATGAGCAGTTCTTC.

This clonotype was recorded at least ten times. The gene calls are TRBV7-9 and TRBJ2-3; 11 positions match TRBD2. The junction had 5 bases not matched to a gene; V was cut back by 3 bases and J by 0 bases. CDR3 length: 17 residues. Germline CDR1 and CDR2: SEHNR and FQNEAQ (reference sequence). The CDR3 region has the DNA TGTGCCAGCAGCTTGACAGGGACTAGCGGAAGCACAGATACGCAGTATTTT. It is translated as CASSLTGTSGSTDTQYF. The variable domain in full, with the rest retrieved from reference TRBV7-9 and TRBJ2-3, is DTGVSQNPRHKITKRGQNVTFRCDPISEHNRLYWYRQTLGQGPEFLTYFQNEAQLEKSRLLSDRFSAERPKGSFSTLEIQRTEQGDSAMYLCASSLTGTSGSTDTQYFGPGTRLTVL.

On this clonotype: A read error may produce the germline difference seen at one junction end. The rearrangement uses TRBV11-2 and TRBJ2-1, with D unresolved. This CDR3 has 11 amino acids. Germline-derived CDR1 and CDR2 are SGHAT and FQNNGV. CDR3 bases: TGTGCCAGCAGCCCGAGCTGGGTGCAGCTCTTC. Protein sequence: CASSPSWVQLF.

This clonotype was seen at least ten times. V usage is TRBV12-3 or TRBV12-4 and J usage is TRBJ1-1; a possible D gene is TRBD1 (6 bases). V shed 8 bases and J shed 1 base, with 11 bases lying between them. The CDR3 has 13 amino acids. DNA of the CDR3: TGTGCCAGCGTGCGGACAGAGAACACTGAAGCTTTCTTT. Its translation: CASVRTENTEAFF.

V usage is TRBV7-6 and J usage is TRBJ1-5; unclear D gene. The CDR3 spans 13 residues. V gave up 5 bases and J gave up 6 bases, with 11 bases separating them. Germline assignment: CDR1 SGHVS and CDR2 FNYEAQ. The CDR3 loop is CASSESASQPQHF. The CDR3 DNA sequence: TGTGCCAGCAGCGAAAGCGCTAGTCAGCCCCAGCATTTT.

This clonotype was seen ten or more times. Written as DNA, the CDR3 is TGCGCCAGCAGCTTGGAGGACGGACGCAATCAGCCCCAGCATTTT. Its protein is CASSLEDGRNQPQHF. The chain uses TRBV5-1 and TRBJ1-5, with no clear D. The CDR3 totals 15 residues. The germline V gene encodes CDR1 SGHRS and CDR2 YFSETQ. The ends were cut back, 0 bases at V and 2 bases at J, with 9 bases in the middle.

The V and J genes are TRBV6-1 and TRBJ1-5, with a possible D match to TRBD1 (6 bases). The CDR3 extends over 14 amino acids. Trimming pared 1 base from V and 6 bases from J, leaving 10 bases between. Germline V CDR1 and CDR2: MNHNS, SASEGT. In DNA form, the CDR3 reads TGTGCCAGCAGTGAAGGGACAGAGACTCAGCCCCAGCATTTT. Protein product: CASSEGTETQPQHF.

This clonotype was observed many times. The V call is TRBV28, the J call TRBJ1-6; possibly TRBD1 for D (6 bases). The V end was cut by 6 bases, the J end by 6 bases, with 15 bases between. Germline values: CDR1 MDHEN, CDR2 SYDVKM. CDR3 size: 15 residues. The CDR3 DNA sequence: TGTGCCAGCAGCGATCGGGACACCTTTAATTCACCCCTCCACTTT. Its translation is CASSDRDTFNSPLHF.

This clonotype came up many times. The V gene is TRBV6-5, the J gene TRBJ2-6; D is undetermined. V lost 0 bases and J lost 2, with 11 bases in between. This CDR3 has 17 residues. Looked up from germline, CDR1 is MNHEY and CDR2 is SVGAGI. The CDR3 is CASSYSDGRAGANVLTF. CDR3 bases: TGTGCCAGCAGTTACTCCGATGGGCGTGCTGGGGCCAACGTCCTGACTTTC.